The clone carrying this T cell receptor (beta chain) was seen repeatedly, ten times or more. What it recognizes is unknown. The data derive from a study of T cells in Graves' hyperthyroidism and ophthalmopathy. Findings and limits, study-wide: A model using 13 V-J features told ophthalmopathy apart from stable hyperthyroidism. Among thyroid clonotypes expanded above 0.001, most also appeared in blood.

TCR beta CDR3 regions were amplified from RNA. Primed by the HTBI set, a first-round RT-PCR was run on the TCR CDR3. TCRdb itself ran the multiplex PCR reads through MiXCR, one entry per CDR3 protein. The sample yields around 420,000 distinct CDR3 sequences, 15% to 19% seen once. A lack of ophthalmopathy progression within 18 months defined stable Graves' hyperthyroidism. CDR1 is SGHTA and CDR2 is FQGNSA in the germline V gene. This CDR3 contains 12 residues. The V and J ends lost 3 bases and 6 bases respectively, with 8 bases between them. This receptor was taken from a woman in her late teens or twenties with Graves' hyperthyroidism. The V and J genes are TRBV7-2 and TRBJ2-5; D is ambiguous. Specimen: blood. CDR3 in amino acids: CASSFNRKTQYF. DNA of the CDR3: TGTGCCAGCAGCTTTAATCGGAAGACCCAGTACTTC.